A selection of T cell receptor beta chains follows, all from one sample in a study of post-analysis software for immune sequencing data. TCRdb processed the PCR reads anew with MiXCR; each CDR3 protein has one entry. The sample contains hundreds of thousands of distinct CDR3 sequences, about 27% of which appear only once. The sequenced sample consisted of blood. The receptors originated from a girl between 10 and 17 years old with multiple sclerosis. CDR3s include the opening cysteine and the closing phenylalanine or tryptophan. The order of the fields is J gene, D gene, V gene, CDR3 length, CDR3 protein. D genes are given only for firm matches.

>TRBJ2-1|NA|TRBV2|13
CATKVAGRNEQFF
>NA|NA|TRBV19|12
CASSIPTGTQYF
>TRBJ1-4|TRBD1|TRBV6-5|12
CASRRDREELFF
>TRBJ2-1|TRBD2|TRBV6-2/TRBV6-3|16
CASKTPLAGVNNEQFF
>TRBJ2-7|NA|TRBV7-2|15
CASSLFSSASYEQYF
>TRBJ2-3|NA|TRBV29-1|12
CSLQASTDTQYF
>TRBJ2-1|NA|TRBV20-1|11
CSAMKSTEQFF
>TRBJ2-3|NA|TRBV15|16
CATSTPNGGPPDTQYF
>TRBJ2-7|TRBD2|TRBV29-1|14
CGVVWTSGIYEQYF
>TRBJ2-1|NA|TRBV20-1|14
CSAGTRSGYNEQFF
>TRBJ2-3|NA|TRBV12-3/TRBV12-4|13
CASAILGTDTQYF
>TRBJ2-5|NA|TRBV29-1|10
CSVQGETQYF
>TRBJ2-7|TRBD2|TRBV2|17
CASSEAQAAGPSYEQYF
>TRBJ2-3|NA|TRBV7-2|16
CASSLSAGSSTDTQYF
>TRBJ1-6|NA|TRBV4-1|14
CASSQEGSNSPLHF
>TRBJ2-3|NA|TRBV7-6|12
CASSLEVDTQYF
>TRBJ2-3|TRBD1|TRBV7-9|13
CAAGDRFTDTQYF
>TRBJ2-7|TRBD2|TRBV10-1|14
CATAPSGSIYEQYF
>TRBJ2-5|NA|TRBV24-1|14
CATYSGTLGETQYF
>TRBJ2-1|NA|TRBV6-6|17
CASRRRSAESSYNEQFF
>TRBJ1-5|NA|TRBV20-1|17
CSAATGTADYSNQPQHF
>TRBJ1-2|NA|TRBV6-2/TRBV6-3|14
CASSYLGPPYGYTF
>TRBJ2-3|NA|TRBV4-1|15
CASSESGLRTDTQYF
>TRBJ1-5|NA|TRBV4-3|16
CASSQEAGSGNQPQHF
>TRBJ1-1|NA|TRBV20-1|17
CSARGMSGTPRNTEAFF
>TRBJ1-5|TRBD1|TRBV20-1|12
CSIDRVDQPQHF
>TRBJ1-1|NA|TRBV27|13
CASCDALNTEAFF
>TRBJ1-1|NA|TRBV4-1|16
CASSQDRGIMNTEAFF
>TRBJ1-2|NA|TRBV9|19
CASSGGLTRGLRERHGYTF
>NA|TRBD2|TRBV7-2|16
CASSRARAGGWYEQYF
>TRBJ2-7|NA|TRBV5-6|16
CASSLVAVLGSYEQYF
>TRBJ2-1|NA|TRBV2|11
CASIQVREQFF
>TRBJ1-5|NA|TRBV12-3/TRBV12-4|12
CASRDSYQPQHF
>TRBJ2-4|NA|TRBV20-1|15
CSAAPDRAAKNIQYF
>TRBJ1-6|NA|TRBV20-1|17
CSARDESRAAYNSPLHF
>TRBJ1-2|TRBD1|TRBV7-9|14
CASSHPGQGDGYTF
>TRBJ1-2|TRBD1|TRBV27|14
CASSVGQTNYGYTF
>TRBJ1-2|TRBD1|TRBV29-1|15
CSVARSAGGVYGYTF
>TRBJ2-3|NA|TRBV18|14
CASSPTILTDTQYF
>TRBJ1-2|TRBD1|TRBV6-5|14
CASSRDRVNYGYTF
>TRBJ2-1|NA|TRBV6-2/TRBV6-3|14
CASSYSNPYNEQFF
>TRBJ1-1|NA|TRBV29-1|13
CSVEGAGTTEAFF
>NA|NA|TRBV5-6|15
CASSLGDGVLETQYF
>TRBJ2-1|TRBD2|TRBV20-1|13
CSAPGTIPLEQFF
>TRBJ2-5|NA|TRBV2|12
CASNRGTETQYF
>TRBJ2-3|NA|TRBV6-4|14
CASGRDIGTDTQYF
>TRBJ2-1|TRBD2|TRBV24-1|16
CATSDPGLASYNEQFF
>TRBJ2-3|NA|TRBV2|11
CASSESDTQYF
>TRBJ2-1|NA|TRBV18|16
CASSPLSTGSYNEQFF
>TRBJ2-1|TRBD1|TRBV29-1|13
CSDTGGRGLEQFF
>TRBJ2-1|NA|TRBV6-1|16
CASSGLHGTLANEQFF
>TRBJ2-4|NA|TRBV12-3/TRBV12-4|11
CASSRGRDGYF
>TRBJ2-3|NA|TRBV6-2/TRBV6-3|14
CASSLNHLTDTQYF
>TRBJ1-6|NA|TRBV12-3/TRBV12-4|14
CASTWGGYNSPLHF
>TRBJ2-5|NA|TRBV5-1|16
CASSLARQDYQETQYF
>TRBJ2-3|NA|TRBV4-2|17
CASSQITGVGSTDTQYF
>TRBJ1-2|NA|TRBV28|15
CASSLSGGMGYGYTF